The 12 T cell receptor beta chains listed next were all sequenced from one sample in a study of CD4+ T cells in melanoma. The assay was immunoSEQ multiplex PCR, and TCRdb's table has in-frame clones only and misses some. Altogether 9,500 to 11,000 clones are present, 78% being singletons, with the ten largest covering more than 20%. Sequencing was performed on cells from a culture (not recorded whether cultured in vitro). These receptors came from a human donor with melanoma.

This clone has only a few counts. The V and J genes are TRBV3-1 (or the pseudogene TRBV3-2) and TRBJ1-3; 9 nucleotides match TRBD1. The CDR3 spans 19 residues. V lost 1 base, J lost 8 bases, and 18 bases stayed unmatched. Looked up from germline, CDR1 is LGHDT and CDR2 is YNNKEL (reference sequence). The CDR3 region has the DNA TGTGCCAGCAGCCAAGGGGCGGGACAGGGTCTGGAAATCGGGGACACCATATATTTT. Translated: CASSQGAGQGLEIGDTIYF.

The rearrangement links TRBV9 to TRBJ2-3, with D possibly being TRBD1 or TRBD2 (5 bases each). Trimming pared 4 bases from V and 5 bases from J, leaving 35 bases between. The CDR3 is 21 residues long. CDR1 SGDLS and CDR2 YYNGEE come from the germline V gene. CDR3 sequence reads: CASSNPTPPESGDAFGDTQYF. The CDR3 DNA is TGTGCCAGCAGCAATCCAACCCCCCCAGAATCCGGGGACGCGTTCGGAGATACGCAGTATTTT. The full variable domain, its missing parts supplied by reference TRBV9 and TRBJ2-3, is DSGVTQTPKHLITATGQRVTLRCSPRSGDLSVYWYQQSLDQGLQFLIQYYNGEERAKGNILERFSAQQFPDLHSELNLSSLELGDSALYFCASSNPTPPESGDAFGDTQYFGPGTRLTVL.

By proportion, this clone is large (0.1 to 1%). The chain recombines TRBV10-3 with TRBJ1-2; TRBD1 agrees at 7 bases. CDR3 length: 18 amino acids. Germline V gives CDR1 ENHRY, CDR2 SYGVKD. Trimming took 2 bases from V and 3 from J; bases not matched to a gene: 15. The CDR3 region is CAISEVRLGRDSYYGYTF. The CDR3 DNA reads TGTGCCATCAGTGAGGTGAGGTTAGGGCGGGACAGTTACTATGGCTACACCTTC.

This chain connects TRBV9 to TRBJ1-2; D gene unclear. The CDR3 is 14 amino acids. CDR1 is SGDLS and CDR2 is YYNGEE in the germline V gene. Between the trimmed V and J ends, which lost 6 bases and 8 bases, there was a span of 20 bases. The CDR3 nucleotides read TGTGCCAGCACTGCGGACGGTGAGGATGTGGGCTACACCTTC. It codes for CASTADGEDVGYTF.

This rearrangement joins TRBV2 to TRBJ2-7; no clear D. Deletions cut 8 bases from V and 7 bases from J, with 9 bases between. The CDR3 is 10 residues long. Germline V gene sequence: CDR1 SNHLY, CDR2 FYNNEI. The CDR3: CASGKREQYF. The CDR3 DNA is TGTGCCAGCGGAAAACGGGAGCAGTACTTC. The complete variable domain, with remaining parts taken from reference TRBV2 and TRBJ2-7, reads EPEVTQTPSHQVTQMGQEVILRCVPISNHLYFYWYRQILGQKVEFLVSFYNNEISEKSEIFDDQFSVERPDGSNFTLKIRSTKLEDSAMYFCASGKREQYFGPGTRLTVT.

This clone was seen a handful of times. Other DNA sequences within the sample encode an identical CDR3. V usage is TRBV9 and J usage is TRBJ1-1, with D uncertain. Germline CDR1 SGDLS, CDR2 YYNGEE. Trimming took off 0 bases at V and 3 bases at J, with 6 bases between the two ends. The CDR3 loop spans 13 amino acids. Here the CDR3 reads CASSVGGYTEAFF. The DNA of the CDR3 is TGTGCCAGCAGCGTAGGTGGGTACACTGAAGCTTTCTTT.

The chain has TRBV12-5 and TRBJ2-2; 14 nucleotides line up with TRBD2. CDR1 and CDR2 from the germline V gene are LGHNT and FRNRAP. The V segment lost 0 bases and the J segment 2 bases; nucleotides outside the gene matches: 11. The CDR3 contains 21 residues. CDR3 sequence: CASGLVLIEGLAGVNTGELFF. For the CDR3, the DNA is TGTGCTAGTGGTTTGGTACTAATAGAGGGACTAGCGGGGGTTAACACCGGGGAGCTGTTTTTT.

V usage is TRBV19 and J usage is TRBJ1-2; a possible D gene is TRBD1 (6 bases). The germline V gene encodes CDR1 LNHDA and CDR2 SQIVND (reference sequence). V was clipped by 3 bases and J by 1 base, with 12 bases between them. This CDR3 has 15 amino acids. CDR3 coding DNA: TGTGCCAGTAGTATCGGCAGGGGCCTTAACTATGGCTACACCTTC. This sequence encodes CASSIGRGLNYGYTF.

This clone was observed a few times. This chain links TRBV2 with TRBJ1-3, with D possibly TRBD1 on 6 matching bases. Germline V gene data show CDR1 as SNHLY and CDR2 as FYNNEI. The ends were cut back, 6 bases at V and 4 bases at J, with 25 bases in the middle. This CDR3 has 18 amino acids. The chain's CDR3 is CASSLTGARGGWGNTIYF. Written as DNA, the CDR3 is TGTGCCAGCAGCCTAACGGGGGCCAGGGGCGGATGGGGAAACACCATATATTTT.

The chain combines TRBV7-3 with TRBJ1-4; D is unresolved. The CDR3 sequence is 13 residues long. V shed 5 bases and J shed 8 bases, with 12 bases lying between them. Germline V gene sequence: CDR1 SGHTA, CDR2 FQGTGA. CDR3: CASSPDAGEKLFF. In DNA, the CDR3 is TGTGCCAGCAGCCCCGATGCTGGGGAAAAACTGTTTTTT.

This chain joins TRBV4-1 and TRBJ1-2, with D tentatively TRBD1 (6 bases). This CDR3 spans 14 amino acids. Trimming shortened V by 1 base and J by 6 bases, and 12 bases separated the two germline ends. CDR1 is MGHRA and CDR2 is YSYEKL in the germline V gene. The CDR3 sequence: CASSQVTRGDGYTF. CDR3 nucleotide sequence: TGCGCCAGCAGCCAAGTCACCAGGGGAGATGGCTACACCTTC.

The chain is built from TRBV2 and TRBJ1-6, with TRBD1 identical over 11 bases. The CDR3 runs 17 residues. The ends lost 4 bases at V and 5 bases at J; junction bases unmatched: 7. The germline gives CDR1 SNHLY, CDR2 FYNNEI. CDR3 protein: CASSGRDRGWNNSPLHF. The CDR3 DNA is TGTGCCAGCAGTGGTCGGGACAGGGGGTGGAATAATTCACCCCTCCACTTT.